These 7 T cell receptor beta chains originate from one sample sequenced in a study of cytomegalovirus exposure and HLA in healthy donors (dated by TCRdb to 2017 to 2019). Library method: the immunoSEQ multiplex PCR assay. TCRdb obtained this table from immuneACCESS and retained in-frame rearrangements with V and J assigned. These tables miss some clones; where compared with another copy, unresolved V genes account for less than half of the shortfall, and the remainder is unexplained. The sample table shows about 160,000 clones, and around 85% are seen once. The ten largest clones capture roughly 5.8% of the sample. Sequenced material: PBMCs. The receptor set was obtained from a young woman in good health and CMV-seronegative.

This chain joins TRBV5-1 and TRBJ2-4; 8 bases agree with TRBD2. The CDR3 sequence is 16 residues long. The ends lost 4 bases at V and 0 bases at J; junction bases unmatched: 6. Germline V gene sequence: CDR1 SGHRS, CDR2 YFSETQ. The CDR3, as DNA: TGCGCCAGCAGCCCGGCGGGGGGACTAGCCAAAAACATTCAGTACTTC. Its protein product is CASSPAGGLAKNIQYF.

The rearrangement uses TRBV5-1 and TRBJ1-2; D perhaps matches TRBD1 (6 bases). The CDR3 spans 16 residues. V gave up 4 bases and J gave up 4 bases, with 20 bases separating them. CDR1 is SGHRS and CDR2 is YFSETQ in the germline V gene. Written as DNA, the CDR3 is TGCGCCAGCAGCCCGATACAGGGCCGGAATATCTATGGCTACACCTTC. Its translation is CASSPIQGRNIYGYTF.

The CDR3 DNA reads as TGCGCCAGCAGCCAAGGGTCCCAGGGGGGACACGAAAAACTGTTTTTT. It encodes CASSQGSQGGHEKLFF. This chain links TRBV4-1 with TRBJ1-4, with 7 bases fitting TRBD1. Germline V gene sequence: CDR1 MGHRA, CDR2 YSYEKL. CDR3 length: 16 residues. V lost 1 base and J lost 8; bases outside the gene matches: 10.

The rearrangement links TRBV6-5 to TRBJ1-1; the match to TRBD1 covers 10 bases. The germline V gene encodes CDR1 MNHEY and CDR2 SVGAGI. This CDR3 has 15 amino acids. With V trimmed by 8 bases and J by 4 bases, 10 bases remained unmatched. DNA for the CDR3: TGTGCCAGCTCGTTGGGGACAGGGGCCGCCACTGAAGCTTTCTTT. Residues: CASSLGTGAATEAFF.

The chain links TRBV7-2 to TRBJ2-1; 10 bases fit TRBD1. The V gene end was trimmed by 1 base and the J gene end by 6 bases; junction bases not matched to a gene: 3. Germline V gene lookup returns CDR1 SGHTA and CDR2 FQGNSA. CDR3 length equals 15 residues. CDR3 coding DNA: TGTGCCAGCAGCTTAGTGGGACAGGGGATCAATGAGCAGTTCTTC. Protein: CASSLVGQGINEQFF.

This rearrangement joins TRBV7-9 to TRBJ2-7; D is perhaps TRBD1 (6 bases). Trimming took off 3 bases at V and 4 bases at J, with 7 bases between the two ends. The CDR3 loop spans 12 amino acids. The germline gives CDR1 SEHNR, CDR2 FQNEAQ (reference sequence). The CDR3 loop reads CASSFQGYEQYF. The CDR3 DNA reads as TGTGCCAGCAGCTTTCAGGGGTACGAGCAGTACTTC.

Points on this clone: Additional DNA sequences in this sample encode the identical CDR3. The chain combines TRBV28 with TRBJ2-7; D possibly matches TRBD1 or TRBD2 (5 bases each). CDR1 is MDHEN and CDR2 is SYDVKM in the germline V gene. Deletions cut 3 bases from V and 0 bases from J, with 6 bases between. The CDR3 runs to 13 residues. The chain's CDR3 is CASSFGGSYEQYF. The CDR3 DNA is TGTGCCAGCAGTTTTGGGGGCTCCTACGAGCAGTACTTC.